One TCR beta chain is described in this entry. CDR3 size: 22 residues. The trim removed 3 bases at V and 1 base at J, leaving 16 bases unmatched. The germline V gene encodes CDR1 PRHDT and CDR2 FYEKMQ (reference sequence). The study ran its PCR with 60 Vbeta and 13 Jbeta primers. Only in-frame clones appear in the TCRdb table, and some are missing; sequencing was by immunoSEQ multiplex PCR. In the table there are about 130,000 clones, approximately 71% of which are singletons. This record comes from a study of cytomegalovirus exposure and HLA in healthy donors. This chain joins TRBV13 and TRBJ2-1, with 15 nucleotides matching TRBD2. The source material was PBMCs. The clonotype comes from a man aged 30 to 45 in good health and CMV-seronegative. The CDR3 here is CASSFMGLAGGHLEYSYNEQFF. For the CDR3, the DNA is TGTGCCAGCAGCTTTATGGGACTAGCGGGAGGCCACCTAGAATATTCCTACAATGAGCAGTTCTTC.